The rows below give T cell receptor beta chains drawn from one sample of a study of cytomegalovirus exposure and HLA in healthy donors. Produced via immunoSEQ multiplex PCR; TCRdb's table is partial and in-frame only. This table holds around 95,000 clones, approximately 80% found once. Material for sequencing was PBMCs. The receptors were sampled from a woman in her forties in good health and CMV-seropositive. CDR3s include the opening cysteine and the closing phenylalanine or tryptophan. The D gene is left open where the match is weak. Size tells how often a clone was seen (once, few, many) or the class of an expanded clone, and some rows leave it out.

size	D	V	J	CDR3	DNA
.	.	TRBV5-6	TRBJ2-6	CASSPYRSGANVLTF	TGTGCCAGCAGCCCCTATCGCTCTGGGGCCAACGTCCTGACTTTC
few	TRBD1	TRBV29-1	TRBJ2-5	CSARTGEETQYF	TGCAGCGCCAGGACAGGGGAAGAGACCCAGTACTTC
.	.	TRBV19	TRBJ1-5	CASSLQMSGNQPQHF	TGTGCCAGTTCCCTTCAAATGTCAGGCAATCAGCCCCAGCATTTT
few	TRBD1	TRBV18	TRBJ1-2	CASSESGTGGIGYTF	TGTGCCAGCTCAGAGTCCGGGACAGGGGGTATTGGCTACACCTTC
few	.	TRBV21-1	TRBJ2-1	CASEGGGINYNEQFF	TGTGCCAGCGAAGGGGGCGGGATTAACTACAATGAGCAGTTCTTC
.	.	TRBV28	TRBJ1-2	CASSRNYGYTF	TGTGCCAGCAGCAGGAACTATGGCTACACCTTC
.	TRBD2	TRBV9	TRBJ2-7	CASSATWTSGNYEQYF	TGTGCCAGCAGCGCCACCTGGACTAGCGGGAACTACGAGCAGTACTTC
few	.	TRBV5-6	TRBJ1-2	CASSLEVGYTF	TGTGCCAGCAGCTTGGAAGTCGGGTACACCTTC
.	TRBD1	TRBV27	TRBJ1-5	CASRSFTRGGHQPQHF	TGTGCCAGCAGATCCTTTACCCGAGGGGGCCATCAGCCCCAGCATTTT
few	.	TRBV25-1	TRBJ1-1	CASSEFGGTEAFF	TGTGCCAGCAGTGAATTCGGGGGAACTGAAGCTTTCTTT
.	TRBD1	TRBV6-1	TRBJ1-5	CASRGDSYQPQHF	TGTGCCAGCAGGGGGGACAGTTATCAGCCCCAGCATTTT
.	TRBD1	TRBV18	TRBJ1-2	CASSPGQGRENYGYTF	TGTGCCAGCTCCCCCGGACAGGGAAGGGAAAACTATGGCTACACCTTC
.	TRBD2	TRBV9	TRBJ2-7	CASSRSGVDYEQYF	TGTGCCAGCAGCCGAAGCGGGGTGGACTACGAGCAGTACTTC
.	TRBD2	TRBV6-5	TRBJ2-7	CASSPASGSSYEQYF	TGTGCCAGCAGCCCGGCTAGCGGGAGCTCCTACGAGCAGTACTTC
.	.	TRBV19	TRBJ2-7	CASSNSTEPPYEQYF	TGTGCCAGTAGTAACTCGACAGAGCCCCCCTACGAGCAGTACTTC
.	TRBD2	TRBV10-3	TRBJ2-2	CAISATSGSANTGELFF	TGTGCCATCAGTGCGACTAGCGGGAGCGCGAACACCGGGGAGCTGTTTTTT
.	TRBD1	TRBV10-3	TRBJ2-3	CAISESQGAGDTQYF	TGTGCCATCAGTGAGTCACAGGGGGCGGGAGATACGCAGTATTTT
.	TRBD1	TRBV4-1	TRBJ1-6	CASSQWYTGERSPLHF	TGCGCCAGCAGCCAATGGTATACAGGGGAAAGATCACCCCTCCACTTT
few	.	TRBV20-1	TRBJ2-5	CSASLAETQYF	TGCAGTGCTAGTCTCGCGGAGACCCAGTACTTC
.	TRBD2	TRBV2	TRBJ2-1	CASRLAGYNEQFF	TGTGCCAGCAGGCTAGCGGGCTACAATGAGCAGTTCTTC
.	.	TRBV6-6	TRBJ1-2	CASTEVGEGYTF	TGTGCCAGCACCGAAGTCGGGGAGGGCTACACCTTC
.	TRBD1	TRBV12-5	TRBJ2-5	CASGLTRTGQFEETQYF	TGTGCTAGTGGTTTAACGCGGACAGGGCAGTTCGAGGAGACCCAGTACTTC
.	TRBD2	TRBV12-5	TRBJ2-2	CASGPSGNTGELFF	TGTGCTAGTGGTCCTAGCGGTAACACCGGGGAGCTGTTTTTT
.	.	TRBV7-2	TRBJ2-7	CASSSPRDLYEQYF	TGTGCCAGCAGCTCACCCCGGGATCTCTACGAGCAGTACTTC
few	.	TRBV6-1	TRBJ1-2	CASSLRGDGYTF	TGTGCCAGCAGCCTCAGGGGAGACGGCTACACCTTC
.	TRBD1	TRBV7-2	TRBJ1-4	CASSEGQGNEKLFF	TGTGCCAGCAGCGAGGGACAGGGGAATGAAAAACTGTTTTTT
.	TRBD1	TRBV5-1	TRBJ2-1	CASSDTRKGGHEQFF	TGCGCCAGCAGCGATACCCGTAAAGGGGGCCATGAGCAGTTCTTC
.	.	TRBV5-1	TRBJ1-2	CASSLAGGSDGYGYTF	TGCGCCAGCAGCTTGGCAGGAGGATCTGATGGCTATGGCTACACCTTC
.	TRBD1	TRBV6-6	TRBJ2-7	CASSYRGQGNSYEQYF	TGTGCCAGCAGTTACCGGGGACAGGGGAACTCTTACGAGCAGTACTTC
.	.	TRBV5-1	TRBJ2-3	CASSSGDTDTQYF	TGCGCCAGCAGCTCAGGCGACACAGATACGCAGTATTTT
.	.	TRBV4-1	TRBJ2-4	CASSQGPDGAKNIQYF	TGCGCCAGCAGCCAGGGCCCCGACGGAGCCAAAAACATTCAGTACTTC
.	TRBD2	TRBV4-1	TRBJ2-1	CASSHLGAGDRNEQFF	TGCGCCAGCAGCCACCTAGGGGCGGGAGACCGGAATGAGCAGTTCTTC
.	.	TRBV13	TRBJ2-2	CASSLGGSGELFF	TGTGCCAGCAGCTTAGGGGGCTCCGGGGAGCTGTTTTTT